These T cell receptor beta chains were read from a single sample in a study of neurological immune-mediated disorders. One entry per CDR3 protein, called by TCRdb with MiXCR from the 5' RACE reads. The sample lists around 83,000 distinct CDR3 sequences, roughly 15% seen once, with approximately 7.5% in the top ten. The sequenced sample consisted of PBMCs. These receptors all come from a woman aged 45-65 years in good health. The CDR3 runs from the conserved cysteine through the conserved F or W. A D gene is named only where the DNA matches it firmly. Rows give clone size only sometimes, using once, few, many, or a class for an expanded clone.

>-|-|TRBJ1-1|TRBV5-1
CASSLERRGQMNTEAFF
TGCGCCAGCAGCTTGGAAAGGCGAGGACAGATGAACACTGAAGCTTTCTTT
>-|many|TRBJ1-1|TRBV7-8
CASTGLRMNTEAFF
TGTGCCAGCACGGGACTGAGGATGAACACTGAAGCTTTCTTT
>-|many|TRBJ2-1|TRBV7-2
CASRTYSEQFF
TGTGCCAGCAGGACCTACAGTGAGCAGTTCTTC
>-|many|TRBJ1-6|TRBV12-3/TRBV12-4
CASSLRQGINSPLHF
TGTGCCAGCAGTTTAAGGCAGGGGATCAATTCACCCCTCCACTTT
>-|many|TRBJ1-1|TRBV28
CASSNSFEAFF
TGTGCCAGCAGTAACAGCTTTGAGGCTTTCTTT
>TRBD1|many|TRBJ2-2|TRBV5-1
CASSPTRQGLDTGELFF
TGCGCCAGCAGCCCTACCAGACAGGGGCTTGACACCGGGGAGCTGTTTTTT
>TRBD1|many|TRBJ2-5|TRBV27
CASSLEGRGRGETQYF
TGTGCCAGCAGTTTAGAGGGTAGGGGGCGCGGGGAGACCCAGTACTTC
>-|many|TRBJ1-6|TRBV12-3/TRBV12-4
CASRISNSPLHF
TGTGCCAGCAGAATTAGTAATTCACCCCTCCACTTT
>-|many|TRBJ1-1|TRBV27
CASFGSELNEAFF
TGTGCCAGCTTTGGTTCCGAACTTAATGAAGCTTTCTTT
>TRBD1|many|TRBJ1-6|TRBV9
CASSASYDRVNSPLHF
TGTGCCAGCAGCGCATCATACGACAGGGTAAATTCACCCCTCCACTTT
>-|many|TRBJ1-2|TRBV20-1
CSARVAVGYTF
TGCAGTGCTAGAGTCGCCGTCGGCTACACCTTC
>-|-|TRBJ2-3|TRBV7-9
CASSLGTDMQYF
TGTGCCAGCAGCTTGGGCACAGATATGCAGTATTTT
>-|many|TRBJ2-7|TRBV28
CASNAGTYEQYF
TGTGCCAGCAATGCGGGGACCTACGAGCAGTACTTC
>-|many|TRBJ1-5|TRBV7-2
CASSLGQTTGNQPQHF
TGTGCCAGCAGCTTAGGACAGACCACCGGGAATCAGCCCCAGCATTTT
>-|-|TRBJ2-1|TRBV30
CAQRPPLRGEQFF
TGTGCCCAACGGCCCCCCCTTAGGGGTGAGCAGTTCTTC
>TRBD2|many|TRBJ2-5|TRBV5-1
CASSPWAGAQETQYF
TGCGCCAGCAGCCCGTGGGCGGGAGCTCAAGAGACCCAGTACTTC
>-|many|TRBJ2-5|TRBV7-2
CASSLWMKTQYF
TGTGCCAGCAGCTTGTGGATGAAGACCCAGTACTTC
>-|few|TRBJ1-1|TRBV11-2
CASSLTGGQLFEAFF
TGTGCCAGCAGCTTAACGGGGGGTCAGCTTTTTGAAGCTTTCTTT
>-|many|TRBJ1-1|TRBV12-3/TRBV12-4
CASTVEGTMATEAFF
TGTGCCAGCACCGTTGAGGGAACGATGGCAACTGAAGCTTTCTTT
>TRBD1|many|TRBJ1-5|TRBV7-9
CASSFGPATGVNQPQHF
TGTGCCAGCAGCTTCGGCCCAGCGACAGGGGTCAATCAGCCCCAGCATTTT
>-|many|TRBJ2-7|TRBV6-1
CASSVNLYYEQYF
TGTGCCAGCAGTGTCAACCTCTACTACGAGCAGTACTTC
>-|many|TRBJ1-1|TRBV20-1
CSASPGTTRAFF
TGCAGTGCGTCCCCCGGGACCACACGGGCTTTCTTT
>-|many|TRBJ2-3|TRBV10-3
CAIKGGQTDTQYF
TGTGCCATCAAGGGGGGTCAGACAGATACGCAGTATTTT
>-|few|TRBJ2-7|TRBV7-8
CASSLLLATYEQYF
TGTGCCAGCAGCTTACTATTGGCTACGTACGAGCAGTACTTC
>-|many|TRBJ2-7|TRBV6-5
CASKKGISYEQYF
TGTGCCAGCAAAAAAGGGATTTCGTACGAGCAGTACTTC
>-|many|TRBJ1-6|TRBV20-1
CSAEADNRDNSPLHF
TGCAGTGCGGAAGCAGATAACAGGGACAATTCACCCCTCCACTTT
>-|many|TRBJ1-5|TRBV24-1
CATSDSGGSNQPQHF
TGTGCCACCAGTGATTCCGGGGGGAGCAATCAGCCCCAGCATTTT
>-|-|TRBJ2-7|TRBV10-3
CSISDRYPSRLARGYEQYF
TGTTCCATCAGTGATCGGTATCCAAGTAGGCTAGCGCGGGGCTACGAGCAGTACTTC
>-|many|TRBJ2-2|TRBV18
CASSRWDPGELFF
TGTGCCAGCTCACGATGGGATCCCGGGGAGCTGTTTTTT
>-|many|TRBJ2-1|TRBV20-1
CSGSYNEQFF
TGCAGTGGCTCCTACAATGAGCAGTTCTTC
>-|few|TRBJ2-2|TRBV24-1
CATRMGGTTGELFF
TGTGCCACCAGGATGGGCGGAACTACCGGGGAGCTGTTTTTT
>-|many|TRBJ1-5|TRBV5-1
CASSAGTGSNQPQHF
TGCGCCAGCAGCGCCGGCACAGGGAGCAATCAGCCCCAGCATTTT
>TRBD1|many|TRBJ1-2|TRBV9
CASSPRTGTEAYGYTF
TGTGCCAGCAGCCCACGAACTGGGACAGAGGCCTATGGCTACACCTTC
>-|many|TRBJ2-3|TRBV24-1
CATSDRQGAGTDTQYF
TGTGCCACCAGTGATCGTCAAGGAGCAGGCACAGATACGCAGTATTTT
>-|many|TRBJ2-3|TRBV5-1
CASSVATITDTQYF
TGCGCCAGCAGCGTCGCAACTATCACAGATACGCAGTATTTT
>TRBD2|many|TRBJ2-3|TRBV7-2
CASSLEARGGRTDTQYF
TGTGCCAGCAGCTTAGAGGCTCGGGGGGGCAGGACAGATACGCAGTATTTT
>-|many|TRBJ2-1|TRBV24-1
CATSDTLGASRGNEQFF
TGTGCCACCAGTGATACCCTCGGGGCGTCCCGAGGGAATGAGCAGTTCTTC
>TRBD1|-|TRBJ1-1|TRBV5-1
CESRTGWEAEAFF
TGCGAAAGCCGGACAGGGTGGGAGGCTGAAGCTTTCTTT
>TRBD1|many|TRBJ2-3|TRBV10-3
CAISTAGGTQYF
TGTGCCATCAGCACGGCAGGGGGCACGCAGTATTTT
>TRBD1|many|TRBJ1-1|TRBV5-1
CASSLDGTGIEAFF
TGCGCCAGCAGCTTGGATGGGACAGGTATTGAAGCTTTCTTT
>TRBD1|few|TRBJ1-4|TRBV6-5
CASSQRHPTGGPGVANEKLFF
TGTGCCAGCAGTCAACGCCATCCTACAGGGGGCCCCGGGGTGGCTAATGAAAAACTGTTTTTT
>-|-|TRBJ1-1|TRBV14
CASSQRLQVLRNTEAFF
TGTGCCAGCAGCCAACGGCTGCAGGTCCTGAGGAACACTGAAGCTTTCTTT
>TRBD1|many|TRBJ2-7|TRBV7-2
CASSWRAGGDEQYF
TGTGCCAGCAGCTGGCGGGCAGGGGGCGACGAGCAGTACTTC
>-|many|TRBJ1-4|TRBV5-1
CASSLGPATNEKLFF
TGCGCCAGCAGCTTGGGTCCAGCAACTAATGAAAAACTGTTTTTT
>-|-|TRBJ2-7|TRBV27
CASGLHEQYF
TGTGCCAGCGGACTCCACGAGCAGTACTTC
>TRBD2|many|TRBJ2-3|TRBV5-1
CASSLGLADTDTQYF
TGCGCCAGCAGCCTGGGACTAGCGGACACAGATACGCAGTATTTT